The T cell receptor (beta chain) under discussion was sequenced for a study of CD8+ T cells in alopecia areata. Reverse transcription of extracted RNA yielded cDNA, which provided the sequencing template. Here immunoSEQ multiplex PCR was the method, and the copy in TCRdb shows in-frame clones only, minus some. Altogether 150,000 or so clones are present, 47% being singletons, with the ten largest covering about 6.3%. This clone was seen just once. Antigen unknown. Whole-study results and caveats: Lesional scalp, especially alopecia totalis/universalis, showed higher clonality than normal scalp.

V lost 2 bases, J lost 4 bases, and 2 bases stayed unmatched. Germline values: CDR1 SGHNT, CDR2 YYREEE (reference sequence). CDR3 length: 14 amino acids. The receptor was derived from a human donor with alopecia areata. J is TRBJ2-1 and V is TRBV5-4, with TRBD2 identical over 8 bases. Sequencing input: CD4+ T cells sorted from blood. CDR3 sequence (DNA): TGTGCCAGCAGCTTCCGGGAGGGATACAATGAGCAGTTCTTC. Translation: CASSFREGYNEQFF. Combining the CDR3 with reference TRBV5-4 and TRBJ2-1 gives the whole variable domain ETGVTQSPTHLIKTRGQQVTLRCSSQSGHNTVSWYQQALGQGPQFIFQYYREEENGRGNFPPRFSGLQFPNYSSELNVNALELDDSALYLCASSFREGYNEQFFGPGTRLTVL.